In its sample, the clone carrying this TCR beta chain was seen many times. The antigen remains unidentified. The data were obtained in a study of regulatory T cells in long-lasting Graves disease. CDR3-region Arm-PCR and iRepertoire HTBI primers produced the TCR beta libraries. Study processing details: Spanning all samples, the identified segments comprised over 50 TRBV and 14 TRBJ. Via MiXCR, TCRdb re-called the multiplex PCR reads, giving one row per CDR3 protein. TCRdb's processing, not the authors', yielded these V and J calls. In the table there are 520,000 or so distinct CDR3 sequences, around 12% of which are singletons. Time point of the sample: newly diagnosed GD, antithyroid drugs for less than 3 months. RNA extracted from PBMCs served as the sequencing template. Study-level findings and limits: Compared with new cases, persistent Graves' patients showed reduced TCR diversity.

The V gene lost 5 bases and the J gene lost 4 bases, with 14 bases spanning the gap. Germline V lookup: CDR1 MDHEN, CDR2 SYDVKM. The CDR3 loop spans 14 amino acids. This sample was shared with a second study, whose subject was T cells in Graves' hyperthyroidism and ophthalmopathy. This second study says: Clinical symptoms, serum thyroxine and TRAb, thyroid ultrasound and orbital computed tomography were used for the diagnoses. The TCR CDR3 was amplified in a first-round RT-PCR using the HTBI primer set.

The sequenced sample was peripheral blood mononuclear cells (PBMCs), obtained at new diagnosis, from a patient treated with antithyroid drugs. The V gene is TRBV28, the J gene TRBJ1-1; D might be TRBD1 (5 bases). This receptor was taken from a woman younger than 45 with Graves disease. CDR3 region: CASSPPGLGTEAFF. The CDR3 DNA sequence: TGTGCCAGCAGTCCCCCGGGGCTTGGCACTGAAGCTTTCTTT.